This T cell receptor (beta chain) was identified during a study of Tregs in tolerant kidney transplant recipients. Note on this clone: What it binds is not known.

Assay used: immunoSEQ multiplex PCR; TCRdb lists only in-frame clones, some missing. Here the sample spans 55,000 to 70,000 clones, 80% to 90% being singletons. The CDR3 consists of 14 residues. Looked up from germline, CDR1 is LNHDA and CDR2 is SQIVND (reference sequence). Deletions cut 5 bases from V and 0 bases from J, with 11 bases between. Study-level points and caveats: No direct test of biological reproducibility was done here.

Before regulatory T cell sorting, thawed PBMCs rested overnight at 37°C in around 200 IU/ml IL-2. This chain uses TRBV19 with TRBJ2-7, with D tentatively TRBD1 (6 bases). The material was Tregs from blood, obtained before the transplant. This receptor was obtained from a human donor who received a combined kidney and bone marrow transplant. The CDR3 loop reads CASSWDKFSYEQYF. The CDR3 DNA follows: TGTGCCAGTAGTTGGGACAAGTTCTCCTACGAGCAGTACTTC.